One sample yielded the 16 T cell receptor beta chains listed below, sequenced in a study of OX40 agonist ivuxolimab in advanced cancers. Profiling relied on immunoSEQ multiplex PCR, and the TCRdb table lists in-frame clones only, not all of them. Seen here are about 47,000 clones, roughly four fifths observed once, and the top ten hold over 1.5%. The material was CD4+ or CD8+ T cells sorted from blood, obtained in a trial of the OX40 agonist ivuxolimab. The receptors originated from an adult with an advanced solid tumor such as melanoma, head and neck, liver or kidney cancer.

Turning to this clone: The identical CDR3 is also encoded by other nucleotide sequences in the sample. The chain recombines TRBV18 with TRBJ2-1, with D perhaps matching TRBD2 (7 bases). Germline loops: CDR1 KGHSH, CDR2 LQKENI. Between the trimmed V and J ends, which lost 3 bases and 6 bases, there was a span of 12 bases. The CDR3 has 14 residues. DNA of the CDR3: TGTGCCAGCTCACCCGGGGGCGGGAGCAATGAGCAGTTCTTC. It yields the protein CASSPGGGSNEQFF.

Only one count was recorded for this clone. V gene TRBV2 combines with J gene TRBJ2-1, with D possibly TRBD1 on 6 matching bases. Between the trimmed V and J ends, which lost 4 bases and 3 bases, there was a span of 13 bases. From germline, CDR1 is SNHLY and CDR2 FYNNEI. The CDR3 extends over 15 amino acids. The CDR3 loop reads CASSGEGHNYNEQFF. The CDR3 nucleotides are TGTGCCAGCAGTGGCGAGGGACACAACTACAATGAGCAGTTCTTC.

This chain links TRBV5-1 with TRBJ2-5, with a possible D match to TRBD2 (6 bases). This CDR3 region has 15 residues. CDR1 and CDR2 (germline): SGHRS, YFSETQ. The V and J ends lost 0 bases and 3 bases respectively, with 12 bases between them. The CDR3 protein is CASSLEETREETQYF. CDR3 DNA sequence: TGCGCCAGCAGCTTGGAGGAGACTAGGGAAGAGACCCAGTACTTC. Together with reference TRBV5-1 and TRBJ2-5, the CDR3 gives the full variable domain: KAGVTQTPRYLIKTRGQQVTLSCSPISGHRSVSWYQQTPGQGLQFLFEYFSETQRNKGNFPGRFSGRQFSNSRSEMNVSTLELGDSALYLCASSLEETREETQYFGPGTRLLVL.

This clone was counted only a few times. The rearrangement links TRBV15 to TRBJ2-5; unclear D gene. V lost 1 base and J lost 2, with 11 bases in between. In germline, CDR1 is LNHNV, CDR2 YYDKDF (reference sequence). The CDR3 runs to 15 residues. In DNA, the CDR3 is TGTGCCACCAGCAGAGGGGATTCGAGGCAAGAGACCCAGTACTTC. Translated, it gives CATSRGDSRQETQYF. The whole variable domain, remainder taken from reference TRBV15 and TRBJ2-5, is DAMVIQNPRYQVTQFGKPVTLSCSQTLNHNVMYWYQQKSSQAPKLLFHYYDKDFNNEADTPDNFQSRRPNTSFCFLDIRSPGLGDTAMYLCATSRGDSRQETQYFGPGTRLLVL.

The J gene is TRBJ2-2, the V gene TRBV7-3; D is uncertain. CDR1 and CDR2 from the germline V gene are SGHTA and FQGTGA. V was pared by 1 base and J by 6 bases, with 18 bases between. The CDR3 loop spans 17 amino acids. This CDR3 reads CASSLNPPRRSPGELFF. The CDR3 region has the DNA TGTGCCAGCAGCTTAAACCCCCCTCGACGTTCCCCCGGGGAGCTGTTTTTT.

The rearrangement links TRBV18 to TRBJ2-3; tentatively, D is TRBD1 or TRBD2 (5 bases each). This CDR3 is 15 amino acids long. Germline V lookup: CDR1 KGHSH, CDR2 LQKENI. V dropped 6 bases and J dropped 0 bases, with 13 bases sitting between them. The CDR3 here is CASSLGADSTDTQYF. The CDR3 DNA is TGTGCCAGCTCCCTCGGGGCAGATAGCACAGATACGCAGTATTTT.

The V gene is TRBV5-1, the J gene TRBJ2-7; 11 nucleotides match TRBD2. The V gene's germline CDR1 is SGHRS and CDR2 YFSETQ. CDR3 length: 18 amino acids. The V segment lost 2 bases and the J segment 0 bases; nucleotides outside the gene matches: 10. CDR3 protein: CASSFTSGSAGASYEQYF. The CDR3 DNA sequence: TGCGCCAGCAGCTTCACTAGCGGGAGTGCAGGGGCCTCCTACGAGCAGTACTTC.

This clone appeared once. This rearrangement joins TRBV10-1 to TRBJ2-2; D perhaps matches TRBD1 (5 bases). Between the trimmed V and J ends, which lost 2 bases and 5 bases, there was a span of 12 bases. The CDR3 is 15 residues long. Germline CDR1 and CDR2: WNHNN and SYGVQD (reference sequence). CDR3 sequence: CASSEGFSGTGELFF. Written as DNA, the CDR3 is TGCGCCAGCAGTGAGGGTTTTTCAGGGACCGGGGAGCTGTTTTTT.

To note about this clone: Other DNA variants within this sample encode the same CDR3. The chain couples TRBV29-1 to TRBJ2-1; unclear D gene. The length of the CDR3 is 10 residues. The germline V and J ends were trimmed by 4 bases and 7 bases, with 5 bases remaining between them. CDR1 SQVTM and CDR2 ANQGSEA come from the germline V gene. CDR3: CSVGLNEQFF. The CDR3 nucleotides read TGCAGCGTTGGATTGAATGAGCAGTTCTTC.

This clone was found a few times. The CDR3 DNA reads as TGTGCCAGCAGCTCCGTAGCGGGTGGCACAGATACGCAGTATTTT. As protein: CASSSVAGGTDTQYF. The rearrangement joins TRBV7-9 to TRBJ2-3; 7 bases align to TRBD2. V was pared by 4 bases and J by 1 base, with 5 bases of the junction left unmatched. CDR1 SEHNR and CDR2 FQNEAQ come from the germline V gene (reference sequence). The CDR3 is made up of 15 amino acids.

CDR3 region: CASSLSTAYGYTF. CDR3 sequence (DNA): TGTGCCAGCAGTTTATCGACAGCATATGGCTACACCTTC. This sequence joins TRBV28 and TRBJ1-2, with D tentatively TRBD1 (5 bases). This CDR3 region has 13 residues. Looked up from germline, CDR1 is MDHEN and CDR2 is SYDVKM. Deletions cut 1 base from V and 5 bases from J, with 8 bases between.

This clone showed up just once. The chain recombines TRBV5-5 with TRBJ2-3; TRBD1 agrees at 10 bases. In germline, CDR1 is SGHKS, CDR2 YYEKEE (reference sequence). Germline trimming cut 4 bases from V and 2 bases from J; bases unmatched to any gene: 7. The CDR3 is 16 amino acids. The CDR3 sequence is CASSIRDRGYTDTQYF. Here the CDR3 DNA reads TGTGCCAGCAGCATTCGGGACAGGGGCTACACAGATACGCAGTATTTT.

The gene calls are TRBV5-4 and TRBJ2-5; 9 nucleotides match TRBD2. The CDR3 is 15 amino acids. Germline V gene sequence: CDR1 SGHNT, CDR2 YYREEE (reference sequence). The trim removed 3 bases at V and 7 bases at J, leaving 10 bases unmatched. As DNA, the CDR3 is TGTGCCAGCAGCTGGGGGGTAGCGGGAGAAGGGACCCAGTACTTC. Protein: CASSWGVAGEGTQYF. Full variable domain (remainder filled in from reference TRBV5-4 and TRBJ2-5): ETGVTQSPTHLIKTRGQQVTLRCSSQSGHNTVSWYQQALGQGPQFIFQYYREEENGRGNFPPRFSGLQFPNYSSELNVNALELDDSALYLCASSWGVAGEGTQYFGPGTRLLVL.

As for this clone: One junction end disagrees with the germline gene, perhaps due to a read error. The gene calls are TRBV9 and TRBJ2-2, with D perhaps TRBD2 (5 bases). This CDR3 spans 16 amino acids. The V gene's germline CDR1 is SGDLS and CDR2 YYNGEE. CDR3 region: CASSVAPMSTTGELFF. In DNA, the CDR3 is TGTGCCAGCAGCGTAGCTCCGATGTCCACCACCGGGGAACTGTTTTTT.

The genes are TRBV5-1 and TRBJ2-1, with D possibly being TRBD2 (5 bases). CDR1 and CDR2 (germline): SGHRS, YFSETQ. V was pared by 0 bases and J by 6 bases, with 10 bases between. The CDR3 length is 14 residues. CDR3 bases: TGCGCCAGCAGCTTGGGCCTAGAGGGCAATGAGCAGTTCTTC. Translated, it gives CASSLGLEGNEQFF.

This clone has just a few counts. The V gene is TRBV7-8, the J gene TRBJ1-2, with a tentative D call TRBD1 (6 bases). Looked up from germline, CDR1 is SGHVS and CDR2 is FQNEAQ. Deletions cut 1 base from V and 2 bases from J, with 11 bases between. The CDR3 is 15 amino acids. The CDR3 sequence: CASSLVLGQNYGYTF. CDR3 DNA sequence: TGTGCCAGCAGCTTAGTTCTCGGACAGAACTATGGCTACACCTTC. Full variable domain (missing parts from reference TRBV7-8 and TRBJ1-2): GAGVSQSPRYKVAKRGQDVALRCDPISGHVSLFWYQQALGQGPEFLTYFQNEAQLDKSGLPSDRFFAERPEGSVSTLKIQRTQQEDSAVYLCASSLVLGQNYGYTFGSGTRLTVV.